The next 28 T cell receptor beta chains were all read from a single sample in a study of vaccination and CD4 T cells after COVID-19. With the Oncomine TCR Beta short-read assay, DNA from cultured CD4+ T cells was sequenced. TCRdb itself ran the PCR reads through MiXCR, one entry per CDR3 protein. The sample lists approximately 15,000 distinct CDR3 sequences, around 46% occurring once. Described treatment: roughly ten-day PBMC culture with coronavirus spike peptide pools or control peptides (ViraFEST assay). These TCRs' antigens remain unknown. Material: CD4+ T cells from blood, cultured in vitro, obtained after SARS-CoV-2 vaccination. These TCRs come from a human donor who had recovered from COVID-19.

This clonotype was counted a few times. V and J are TRBV2 and TRBJ1-2; D is undetermined. This CDR3 region has 14 residues. The V gene's germline CDR1 is SNHLY and CDR2 FYNNEI. V lost 4 bases, J lost 0 bases, and 9 bases lay in between. Written as DNA, the CDR3 is TGTGCCAGCAGTGTGGGCGGTTCTAACTATGGCTACACCTTC. Its translation: CASSVGGSNYGYTF.

The V call is TRBV7-9, the J call TRBJ1-1; 7 bases fit TRBD1. The germline gives CDR1 SEHNR, CDR2 FQNEAQ (reference sequence). The V and J ends lost 1 base and 10 bases, in that order; junction bases with no gene match: 12. The CDR3 is 15 residues long. CDR3 sequence: CASSLGGPGQEVAFF. In DNA, the CDR3 is TGTGCCAGCAGCTTAGGGGGCCCTGGACAGGAAGTAGCTTTCTTT.

This clonotype was recorded a few times. The rearrangement uses TRBV20-1 and TRBJ1-6; 7 nucleotides line up with TRBD1. V gave up 7 bases and J gave up 6 bases; unmatched junction bases: 12. The CDR3 length is 15 residues. The V gene's germline CDR1 is DFQATT and CDR2 SNEGSKA (reference sequence). The CDR3 nucleotides read TGCAGTGGCAAAGAGGGGACAGCTTTTAATTCACCCCTCCACTTT. It codes for CSGKEGTAFNSPLHF.

The chain uses TRBV5-1 and TRBJ2-5; the match to TRBD2 covers 7 bases. V dropped 4 bases and J dropped 1; count of bases not matched to a gene: 13. This CDR3 has 17 amino acids. In germline, CDR1 is SGHRS, CDR2 YFSETQ. The CDR3 is CASSPTLAGETQETQYF. The DNA of the CDR3 is TGCGCCAGCAGCCCGACACTGGCGGGAGAAACCCAAGAGACCCAGTACTTC.

The chain combines TRBV20-1 with TRBJ2-1, with 7 bases lining up with TRBD2. The CDR3 is made up of 16 amino acids. Losses at the gene ends were 4 bases for V and 0 bases for J; bases not matched to a gene: 9. Germline CDR1 and CDR2: DFQATT and SNEGSKA (reference sequence). The CDR3 DNA follows: TGCAGTGCTAAAGCCGCTAGCGGCCTCTCCTACAATGAGCAGTTCTTC. This codes for CSAKAASGLSYNEQFF.

The rearrangement uses TRBV10-3 and TRBJ2-3, with D perhaps matching TRBD1 (5 bases). Germline V gene data show CDR1 as ENHRY and CDR2 as SYGVKD. The CDR3 contains 13 residues. The V end was cut by 2 bases, the J end by 4 bases, with 7 bases between. CDR3 nucleotide sequence: TGTGCCATCAGTGAGCGGACACCAGATACGCAGTATTTT. Its translation is CAISERTPDTQYF.

The genes are TRBV2 and TRBJ2-2, with D uncertain. The V and J ends lost 8 bases and 0 bases respectively, with 16 bases between them. CDR1 is SNHLY, CDR2 FYNNEI, per germline. The CDR3 extends over 16 amino acids. The CDR3 DNA sequence: TGTGCCAGCTCACTCCGGGCCTATGCGAACACCGGGGAGCTGTTTTTT. Translated, it gives CASSLRAYANTGELFF.

The chain carries TRBV10-3 and TRBJ2-7; D call uncertain. The V and J ends lost 2 bases and 1 base respectively, with 12 bases between them. Germline V gene data show CDR1 as ENHRY and CDR2 as SYGVKD. This CDR3 has 15 amino acids. The CDR3 nucleotides read TGTGCCATCAGTGAGGGCGGTTCGAAGTCCTACGAGCAGTACTTC. This gives the protein CAISEGGSKSYEQYF.

The rearrangement joins TRBV7-9 to TRBJ2-5; perhaps D is TRBD1 or TRBD2 (5 bases each). The CDR3 spans 15 residues. With 10 bases removed from V and 0 bases from J, the gap between germline ends came to 18 bases. Germline values: CDR1 SEHNR, CDR2 FQNEAQ (reference sequence). CDR3 residues: CATLAAVGDQETQYF. CDR3 bases: TGTGCCACCTTAGCAGCGGTAGGGGACCAAGAGACCCAGTACTTC.

This rearrangement joins TRBV14 to TRBJ1-6, with D unresolved. V lost 4 bases and J 4 bases, leaving 8 bases between the germline ends. Germline-derived CDR1 and CDR2 are SGHDN and FVKESK. This CDR3 spans 14 amino acids. Written as DNA, the CDR3 is TGTGCCAGCAGCCGGACGGTGTATAATTCACCCCTCCACTTT. Its translation: CASSRTVYNSPLHF.

The rearrangement links TRBV6-1 to TRBJ2-3; 9 bases match TRBD1. V gave up 6 bases and J gave up 8 bases; unmatched junction bases: 6. From germline, CDR1 is MNHNS and CDR2 SASEGT. The CDR3 sequence is 13 residues long. CDR3 sequence (DNA): TGTGCCAGCAGGACAGGGGGGGAGGGTACGCAGTATTTT. The encoded protein is CASRTGGEGTQYF.

The V gene is TRBV20-1, the J gene TRBJ2-7; TRBD1 is a possible D gene (5 bases). Germline V gene sequence: CDR1 DFQATT, CDR2 SNEGSKA (reference sequence). Trimming left V 8 bases short and J 0 bases short, with 14 bases between. The length of the CDR3 is 13 residues. In DNA form, the CDR3 reads TGCAGTTGCCTAGGTGACAGCTCCTACGAGCAGTACTTC. Its translation: CSCLGDSSYEQYF.

This clonotype occurred a few times. The chain uses TRBV20-1 and TRBJ1-2; perhaps TRBD1 as D (5 bases). The V gene lost 2 bases and the J gene lost 6 bases, with 25 bases spanning the gap. This CDR3 comprises 17 residues. Germline V CDR1 and CDR2: DFQATT, SNEGSKA (reference sequence). The chain's CDR3 is CSARILHGRGRLNGYTF. The CDR3 DNA is TGCAGTGCTAGAATCTTACATGGGCGGGGACGCCTGAATGGCTACACCTTC.

The chain employs TRBV9 and TRBJ2-2; a possible D gene is TRBD1 (6 bases). The germline gives CDR1 SGDLS, CDR2 YYNGEE. Trimming shortened V by 0 bases and J by 6 bases, and 9 bases separated the two germline ends. CDR3 length: 14 amino acids. The CDR3 DNA sequence: TGTGCCAGCAGCGTAGTAACAGGGTCCGGGGAGCTGTTTTTT. Translating gives CASSVVTGSGELFF. Using reference TRBV9 and TRBJ2-2 for the parts outside the CDR3, the full variable domain is DSGVTQTPKHLITATGQRVTLRCSPRSGDLSVYWYQQSLDQGLQFLIQYYNGEERAKGNILERFSAQQFPDLHSELNLSSLELGDSALYFCASSVVTGSGELFFGEGSRLTVL.

This clonotype has only a few counts. CDR3 in DNA: TGTGCCAGCAGCTCCCTTGGGGTAGCGGCCTACGAGCAGTACTTC. Translating it yields CASSSLGVAAYEQYF. V usage is TRBV11-2 and J usage is TRBJ2-7; D possibly corresponds to TRBD2 (6 bases). CDR1 SGHAT and CDR2 FQNNGV come from the germline V gene. This CDR3 spans 15 amino acids. V gave up 4 bases and J gave up 2 bases, with 15 bases separating them.

J is TRBJ1-1 and V is TRBV5-1; no firm D call. Per germline, CDR1 SGHRS and CDR2 YFSETQ. The CDR3 runs 14 residues. Trimming removed 0 bases at V and 0 bases at J, with 6 bases between. CDR3: CASSLGEMNTEAFF. The CDR3 nucleotides are TGCGCCAGCAGCTTGGGGGAAATGAACACTGAAGCTTTCTTT.

This clonotype was counted once. The rearrangement links TRBV19 to TRBJ1-5; TRBD1 agrees at 7 bases. The CDR3 extends over 13 amino acids. CDR1 and CDR2 from the germline V gene are LNHDA and SQIVND (reference sequence). The junction had 7 bases not matched to a gene; V was cut back by 0 bases and J by 14 bases. CDR3 nucleotides: TGTGCCAGTAGTATAGATAACAGGGGTTGGAAGCATTTT. Residues: CASSIDNRGWKHF.

This clonotype was counted a single time. The genes are TRBV10-3 and TRBJ2-4; D is perhaps TRBD1 (5 bases). The CDR3 runs to 13 residues. V was clipped by 6 bases and J by 8 bases, with 14 bases between them. Germline CDR1 reads ENHRY; CDR2 reads SYGVKD. Here the CDR3 DNA reads TGTGCCATCAGCGGGTTCGACAGTGACATTCAGTACTTC. It codes for CAISGFDSDIQYF.

V gene TRBV2 combines with J gene TRBJ1-1, with TRBD1 matching 8 bases. The V gene end was trimmed by 6 bases and the J gene end by 10 bases; junction bases not matched to a gene: 10. This CDR3 spans 13 amino acids. Germline V lookup: CDR1 SNHLY, CDR2 FYNNEI. The CDR3 loop is CASRTGVGPGAFF. The CDR3 DNA reads TGTGCCAGCAGGACAGGGGTAGGACCTGGAGCTTTCTTT.

There are a few counts of this clonotype. The CDR3 spells CSAYLVDTQYF. The CDR3 DNA is TGCAGTGCTTACCTGGTGGATACGCAGTATTTT. This sequence joins TRBV20-1 and TRBJ2-3; D is uncertain. Germline loops: CDR1 DFQATT, CDR2 SNEGSKA (reference sequence). The length of the CDR3 is 11 residues. V was cut by 5 bases and J by 6 bases, with 9 bases left in between.

The table lists this clonotype with a few counts. The CDR3 here is CATSRDLQDSYEQYF. CDR3 bases: TGTGCCACCAGCAGAGATCTTCAGGACTCCTACGAGCAGTACTTC. The gene calls are TRBV15 and TRBJ2-7; D uncertain. Germline-derived CDR1 and CDR2 are LNHNV and YYDKDF (reference sequence). The CDR3 is 15 amino acids. The V and J ends lost 0 bases and 0 bases respectively, with 9 bases between them.

The genes are TRBV15 and TRBJ2-1, with TRBD2 matching 7 bases. CDR3 length equals 16 residues. Germline-derived CDR1 and CDR2 are LNHNV and YYDKDF (reference sequence). V lost 5 bases to trimming and J lost 1 base; unmatched junction nucleotides: 8. CDR3 in amino acids: CATSGTKRPSYNEQFF. For the CDR3, the DNA is TGTGCCACCAGCGGGACTAAGCGTCCTTCCTACAATGAGCAGTTCTTC.

Relative to its sample, this clonotype is medium-sized. CDR3 loop: CSALAEFDNSPLHF. CDR3 bases: TGCAGTGCTCTTGCGGAGTTCGATAATTCACCCCTCCACTTT. The V and J genes are TRBV20-1 and TRBJ1-6; D is uncertain. From germline, CDR1 is DFQATT and CDR2 SNEGSKA (reference sequence). Trimming took off 5 bases at V and 5 bases at J, with 13 bases between the two ends. The CDR3 consists of 14 residues.

This clonotype turned up a few times. The V and J genes are TRBV7-9 and TRBJ2-3, with D perhaps being TRBD1 or TRBD2 (5 bases each). Per the germline V gene, CDR1 is SEHNR and CDR2 is FQNEAQ (reference sequence). Trimming left V 5 bases short and J 2 bases short, with 14 bases between. CDR3 length: 15 amino acids. The CDR3 reads CASSATGRYTDTQYF. DNA of the CDR3: TGTGCCAGCAGCGCGACGGGACGGTACACAGATACGCAGTATTTT.

The genes are TRBV7-3 and TRBJ2-3; TRBD2 agrees at 7 bases. Losses at the gene ends were 6 bases for V and 2 bases for J; bases not matched to a gene: 8. CDR1 SGHTA and CDR2 FQGTGA come from the germline V gene. The CDR3 spans 15 residues. CDR3 sequence reads: CASSPTGGHTDTQYF. As DNA, the CDR3 is TGTGCCAGCAGTCCTACGGGAGGCCACACAGATACGCAGTATTTT.

This clonotype came up a few times. This chain uses TRBV6-5 with TRBJ2-2; 12 bases are shared with TRBD2. V lost 2 bases, J lost 6 bases, and 7 bases stayed unmatched. Germline values: CDR1 MNHEY, CDR2 SVGAGI. The CDR3 is 17 residues long. The CDR3 DNA sequence: TGTGCCAGCAGTTACCAAGGACTAGCGGGAAAACCCGGGGAGCTGTTTTTT. Encoded protein: CASSYQGLAGKPGELFF.

J is TRBJ2-7 and V is TRBV6-2 or TRBV6-3; D not resolved. The CDR3 consists of 13 residues. The germline gives CDR1 MNHEY, CDR2 SVGEGT. The ends were cut back, 7 bases at V and 3 bases at J, with 13 bases in the middle. Here the CDR3 DNA reads TGTGCCAGCAAGCTGGGCGCAAACTACGAGCAGTACTTC. It specifies CASKLGANYEQYF.

This chain joins TRBV20-1 and TRBJ1-6; D is possibly TRBD1 (5 bases). V was cut by 5 bases and J by 8 bases, with 19 bases left in between. CDR3 size: 15 residues. Germline V gene sequence: CDR1 DFQATT, CDR2 SNEGSKA (reference sequence). The CDR3 bases are TGCAGTGCTGGCAGGGTGAGGAGGCTGGATTCACCCCTCCACTTT. Translation gives CSAGRVRRLDSPLHF.